The entry that follows covers one TCR beta chain sequence. Its target is unknown. This entry comes from a study of cytomegalovirus exposure and HLA in healthy donors. Study-wide findings and caveats: The likely origin of a cluster of highly shared sequence variants was a sequencing artifact.

The PCR used 60 Vbeta and 13 Jbeta primers. Here immunoSEQ multiplex PCR was the method, and the copy in TCRdb shows in-frame clones only, minus some. Its table lists 53,000 or so clones. Germline lookup yields CDR1 MGHDK and CDR2 SYGVNS. Trimming stripped 3 bases from V and 4 bases from J, with 13 bases between. The CDR3 is made up of 14 amino acids. The chain employs TRBV25-1 and TRBJ2-7; no firm D call. Sequenced material: PBMCs. This sequence was found in a man aged 18 to 35 in good health and CMV-seropositive. Here the CDR3 DNA reads TGTGCCAGCAGTGAGCAGACATCCCCTTACGAGCAGTACTTC. Its protein product is CASSEQTSPYEQYF.